A selection of T cell receptor beta chains follows, all from one sample in a study of somatic mutations in cytotoxic T cells in rheumatoid arthritis. Assay used: immunoSEQ multiplex PCR; TCRdb lists only in-frame clones, some missing. The sample carries 20,000 or so clones, around 79% recorded once. Sequencing input: CD8+ T cells sorted from blood. The receptors derive from a woman aged 50 to 60 in good health. CDR3s include the opening cysteine and the closing phenylalanine or tryptophan. D genes are given only for firm matches. The size entry is marked missing in some rows and otherwise reads once, few, many or a size class.

V gene	J gene	clone size	CDR3 length	D gene	CDR3 DNA	CDR3 protein
TRBV7-7	TRBJ2-2	.	15	TRBD2	TGTGCCAGCAGCTTAGGGGAGGGGCTGGCCGGGGAGCTGTTTTTT	CASSLGEGLAGELFF
TRBV2	TRBJ1-2	.	15	TRBD1	TGTGCCAGCAGTTTGGGACAGCGGGGTGTAGGTGGCTACACCTTC	CASSLGQRGVGGYTF
TRBV6-5	TRBJ1-2	.	13	TRBD1	TGTGCCAGCAGTTGGACAGGGGCTAATGGCTACACCTTC	CASSWTGANGYTF
TRBV11-3	TRBJ1-2	.	18	TRBD1	TGTGCCAGCAGCCTCGACAGGGGGCGAGTTTTAACTAGGTATGGCTACACCTTC	CASSLDRGRVLTRYGYTF
TRBV28	TRBJ2-2	.	16	TRBD1	TGTGCCAGCAGCTCCCCGGACAGGGGAGGTACCGGGGAGCTGTTTTTT	CASSSPDRGGTGELFF
TRBV7-8	TRBJ2-7	once	14	TRBD2	TGTGCCAGCAGTACGGGAGGGTCGAGTTACGAGCAGTACTTC	CASSTGGSSYEQYF
TRBV9	TRBJ1-1	few	13	.	TGTGCCAGCAGCGTAGTCATGAACACTGAAGCTTTCTTT	CASSVVMNTEAFF
TRBV13	TRBJ2-1	.	13	.	TGTGCCAGCAGCTTAGTAGTGGGAAATGAGCAGTTCTTC	CASSLVVGNEQFF
TRBV5-5	TRBJ2-7	.	12	.	TGTGCCAGCAACCCTGGGACCTACGAGCAGTACTTC	CASNPGTYEQYF
TRBV11-1	TRBJ2-7	.	14	.	TGTGCCAGCAGCTTAGCAGAGGGCCCCTACGAGCAGTACTTC	CASSLAEGPYEQYF
TRBV2	TRBJ2-6	.	15	.	TGTGCCAGCAGACTCCGATACTCTGGGGCCAACGTCCTGACTTTC	CASRLRYSGANVLTF
TRBV6-1	TRBJ2-3	few	14	.	TGTGCCAGCAGTGAAGGTCTGACCACAGATACGCAGTATTTT	CASSEGLTTDTQYF
TRBV28	TRBJ1-2	.	15	.	TGTGCCAGCAGCCAACAGCCGACAGCTAACTATGGCTACACCTTC	CASSQQPTANYGYTF
TRBV7-3	TRBJ2-1	.	18	TRBD2	TGTGCCAGCAGCCCGTCGGCGGGGGGGCCGTATCGGGACAATGAGCAGTTCTTC	CASSPSAGGPYRDNEQFF
TRBV5-6	TRBJ1-1	.	15	.	TGTGCCAGCAGCTTGGCGCGGAATGAGAACACTGAAGCTTTCTTT	CASSLARNENTEAFF
TRBV18	TRBJ2-1	.	14	TRBD1	TGTGCCAGCTCCCCGGGACAGGGACAATGGGAGCAGTTCTTC	CASSPGQGQWEQFF
TRBV9	TRBJ2-5	.	15	.	TGTGCCAGCAGCGTAGCCGGGACAAATCAAGAGACCCAGTACTTC	CASSVAGTNQETQYF
TRBV10-2	TRBJ2-2	.	12	.	TGCGCCAGCAGTGACGGCAACGGGGAGCTGTTTTTT	CASSDGNGELFF
TRBV12-5	TRBJ2-2	.	16	.	TGTGCTAGTGGTTTCCGTGCCTCAGGATCCACCGGGGAGCTGTTTTTT	CASGFRASGSTGELFF
TRBV28	TRBJ2-1	.	16	.	TGTGCCAGCAGTTCCCCGTCGGAACCGCGGAACAATGAGCAGTTCTTC	CASSSPSEPRNNEQFF
TRBV4-1	TRBJ2-7	.	18	.	TGCGCCAGCAGCCAAGACTACCATCACCAGGGAGTATTCTACGAGCAGTACTTC	CASSQDYHHQGVFYEQYF